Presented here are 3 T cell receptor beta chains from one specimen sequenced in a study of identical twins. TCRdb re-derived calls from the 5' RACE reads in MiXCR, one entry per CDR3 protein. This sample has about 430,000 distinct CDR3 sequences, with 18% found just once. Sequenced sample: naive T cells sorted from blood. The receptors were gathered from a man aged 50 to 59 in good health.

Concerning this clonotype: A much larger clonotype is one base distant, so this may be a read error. This chain's CDR3 is CSARAPDYNEQFF. DNA of the CDR3: TGCAGTGCTAGAGCGCCGGACTACAATGAGCAGTTCTTC. This chain links TRBV20-1 with TRBJ2-1; unclear D gene. Germline CDR1 and CDR2: DFQATT and SNEGSKA (reference sequence). This CDR3 contains 13 residues. The germline V and J ends were trimmed by 1 base and 3 bases, with 7 bases remaining between them.

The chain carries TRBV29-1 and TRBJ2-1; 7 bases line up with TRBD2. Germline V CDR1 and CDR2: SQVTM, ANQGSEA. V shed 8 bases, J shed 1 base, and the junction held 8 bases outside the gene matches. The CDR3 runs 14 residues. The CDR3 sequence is CSTGGGSSYNEQFF. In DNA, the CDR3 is TGCAGCACCGGAGGCGGGAGTTCCTACAATGAGCAGTTCTTC.

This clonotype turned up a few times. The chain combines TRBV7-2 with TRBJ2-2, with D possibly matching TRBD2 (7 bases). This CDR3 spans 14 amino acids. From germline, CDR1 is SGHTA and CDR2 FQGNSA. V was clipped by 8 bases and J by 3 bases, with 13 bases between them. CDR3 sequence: CASGGGMYTGELFF. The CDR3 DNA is TGTGCCAGCGGGGGGGGCATGTACACCGGGGAGCTGTTTTTT.